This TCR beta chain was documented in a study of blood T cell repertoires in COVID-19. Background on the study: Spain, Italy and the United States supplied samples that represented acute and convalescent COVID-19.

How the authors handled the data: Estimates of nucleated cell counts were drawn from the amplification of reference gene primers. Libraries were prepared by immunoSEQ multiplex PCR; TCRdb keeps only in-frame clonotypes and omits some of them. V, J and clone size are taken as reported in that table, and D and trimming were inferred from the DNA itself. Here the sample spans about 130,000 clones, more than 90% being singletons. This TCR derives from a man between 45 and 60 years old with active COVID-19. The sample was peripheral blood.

This chain's CDR3 is CASSLDGQKNTEAFF. DNA of the CDR3: TGCGCCAGCAGCTTGGACGGACAGAAGAACACTGAAGCTTTCTTT. The gene calls are TRBV5-1 and TRBJ1-1; a weak D match, TRBD1 (6 bases). Germline loops: CDR1 SGHRS, CDR2 YFSETQ. The ends were cut back, 0 bases at V and 1 base at J, with 10 bases in the middle. The CDR3 spans 15 residues. The variable domain in full, completed from reference TRBV5-1 and TRBJ1-1, reads KAGVTQTPRYLIKTRGQQVTLSCSPISGHRSVSWYQQTPGQGLQFLFEYFSETQRNKGNFPGRFSGRQFSNSRSEMNVSTLELGDSALYLCASSLDGQKNTEAFFGQGTRLTVV.